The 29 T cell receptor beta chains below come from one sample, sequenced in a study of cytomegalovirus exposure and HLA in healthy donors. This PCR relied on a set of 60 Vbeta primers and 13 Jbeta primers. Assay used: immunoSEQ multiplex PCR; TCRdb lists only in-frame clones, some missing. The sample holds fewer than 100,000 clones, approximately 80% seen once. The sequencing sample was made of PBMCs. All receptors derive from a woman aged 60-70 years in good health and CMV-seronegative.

The CDR3 sequence is CASSLGDYPSTDTQYF. In DNA, the CDR3 is TGCGCCAGCAGCTTGGGTGACTACCCTAGCACAGATACGCAGTATTTT. The V call is TRBV5-1, the J call TRBJ2-3; possible D gene TRBD2, 5 bases. The CDR3 spans 16 residues. Trimming shortened V by 0 bases and J by 0 bases, and 11 bases separated the two germline ends. In germline, CDR1 is SGHRS, CDR2 YFSETQ.

CDR3 coding DNA: TGTGCCAGTAGTAATCAGGGGGCAGACACTGAAGCTTTCTTT. This gives the protein CASSNQGADTEAFF. V and J are TRBV19 and TRBJ1-1, with 8 bases fitting TRBD1. Per the germline V gene, CDR1 is LNHDA and CDR2 is SQIVND (reference sequence). V trimming: 4 bases; J trimming: 3 bases; junction bases outside the gene matches: 4. The CDR3 loop spans 14 amino acids.

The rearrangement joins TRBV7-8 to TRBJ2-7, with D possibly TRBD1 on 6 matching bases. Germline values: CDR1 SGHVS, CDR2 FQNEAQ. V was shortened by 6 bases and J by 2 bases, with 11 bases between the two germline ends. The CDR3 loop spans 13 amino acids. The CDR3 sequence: CASSPTGPYEQYF. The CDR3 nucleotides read TGTGCCAGCAGTCCCACAGGGCCCTACGAGCAGTACTTC.

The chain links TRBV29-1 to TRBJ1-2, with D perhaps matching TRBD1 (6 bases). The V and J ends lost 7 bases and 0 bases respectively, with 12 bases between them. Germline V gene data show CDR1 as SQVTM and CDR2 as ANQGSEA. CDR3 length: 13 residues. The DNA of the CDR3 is TGCAGCGGCCGGGACAACTCTAACTATGGCTACACCTTC. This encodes CSGRDNSNYGYTF.

The CDR3 here is CAWRRDYSSGANVLTF. Written as DNA, the CDR3 is TGTGCCTGGAGGAGGGACTACAGCTCTGGGGCCAACGTCCTGACTTTC. The rearrangement links TRBV30 to TRBJ2-6; the match to TRBD2 covers 7 bases. Germline V gene sequence: CDR1 GTSNPN, CDR2 SVGIG (reference sequence). There are 16 residues in the CDR3. The junction had 5 bases not matched to a gene; V was cut back by 3 bases and J by 0 bases. The full variable domain, in which reference TRBV30 and TRBJ2-6 provide the parts outside the CDR3, is SQTIHQWPATLVQPVGSPLSLECTVEGTSNPNLYWYRQAAGRGLQLLFYSVGIGQISSEVPQNLSASRPQDRQFILSSKKLLLSDSGFYLCAWRRDYSSGANVLTFGAGSRLTVL.

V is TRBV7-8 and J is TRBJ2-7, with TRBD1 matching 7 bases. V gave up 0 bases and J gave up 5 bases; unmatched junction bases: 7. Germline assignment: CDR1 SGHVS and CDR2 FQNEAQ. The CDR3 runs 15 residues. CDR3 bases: TGTGCCAGCAGCTTAGCTACGACAGGGTATAACGAGCAGTACTTC. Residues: CASSLATTGYNEQYF.

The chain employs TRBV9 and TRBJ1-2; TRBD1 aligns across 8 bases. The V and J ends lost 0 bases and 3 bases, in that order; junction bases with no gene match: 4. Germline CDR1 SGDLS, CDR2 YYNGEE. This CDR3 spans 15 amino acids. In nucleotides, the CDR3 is TGTGCCAGCAGCGTAGTCGGACAGGGCTACTATGGCTACACCTTC. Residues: CASSVVGQGYYGYTF.

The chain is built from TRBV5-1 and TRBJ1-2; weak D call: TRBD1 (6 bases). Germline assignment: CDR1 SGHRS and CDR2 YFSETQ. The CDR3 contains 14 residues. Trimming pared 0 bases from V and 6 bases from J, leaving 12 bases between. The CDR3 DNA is TGCGCCAGCAGCTTGGTTGCAGGGGAGAATGGCTACACCTTC. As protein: CASSLVAGENGYTF.

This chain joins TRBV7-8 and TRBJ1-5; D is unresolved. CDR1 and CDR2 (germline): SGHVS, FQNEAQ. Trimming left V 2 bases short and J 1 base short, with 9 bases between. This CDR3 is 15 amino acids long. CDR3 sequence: CASSLILGSNQPQHF. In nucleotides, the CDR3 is TGTGCCAGCAGCTTAATTCTCGGGAGCAATCAGCCCCAGCATTTT. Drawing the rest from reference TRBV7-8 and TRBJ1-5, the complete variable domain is GAGVSQSPRYKVAKRGQDVALRCDPISGHVSLFWYQQALGQGPEFLTYFQNEAQLDKSGLPSDRFFAERPEGSVSTLKIQRTQQEDSAVYLCASSLILGSNQPQHFGDGTRLSIL.

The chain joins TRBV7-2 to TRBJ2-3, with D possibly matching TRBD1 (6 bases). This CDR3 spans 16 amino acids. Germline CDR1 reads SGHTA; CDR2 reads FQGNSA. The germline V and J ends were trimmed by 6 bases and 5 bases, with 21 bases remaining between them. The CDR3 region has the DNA TGTGCCAGCAGAACCACCGACGACAGGTTCCTAGATACGCAGTATTTT. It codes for CASRTTDDRFLDTQYF. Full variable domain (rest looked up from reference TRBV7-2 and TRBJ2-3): GAGVSQSPSNKVTEKGKDVELRCDPISGHTALYWYRQSLGQGLEFLIYFQGNSAPDKSGLPSDRFSAERTGGSVSTLTIQRTQQEDSAVYLCASRTTDDRFLDTQYFGPGTRLTVL.

The CDR3 loop is CASSSNRVQETQYF. The CDR3, as DNA: TGTGCCAGCAGCTCTAACAGGGTTCAAGAGACCCAGTACTTC. The chain employs TRBV7-9 and TRBJ2-5; TRBD1 might be the D (6 bases). CDR3 length: 14 residues. The ends were cut back, 4 bases at V and 2 bases at J, with 11 bases in the middle. Germline CDR1 is SEHNR and CDR2 is FQNEAQ (reference sequence). Looking up the rest from reference TRBV7-9 and TRBJ2-5 gives the full variable domain: DTGVSQNPRHKITKRGQNVTFRCDPISEHNRLYWYRQTLGQGPEFLTYFQNEAQLEKSRLLSDRFSAERPKGSFSTLEIQRTEQGDSAMYLCASSSNRVQETQYFGPGTRLLVL.

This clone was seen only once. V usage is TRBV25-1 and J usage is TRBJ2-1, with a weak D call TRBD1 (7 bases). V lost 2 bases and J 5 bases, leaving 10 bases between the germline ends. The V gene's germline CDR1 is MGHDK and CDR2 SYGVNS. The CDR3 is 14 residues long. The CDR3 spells CASSEQGGHNEQFF. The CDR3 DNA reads TGTGCCAGCAGTGAACAGGGGGGTCACAATGAGCAGTTCTTC.

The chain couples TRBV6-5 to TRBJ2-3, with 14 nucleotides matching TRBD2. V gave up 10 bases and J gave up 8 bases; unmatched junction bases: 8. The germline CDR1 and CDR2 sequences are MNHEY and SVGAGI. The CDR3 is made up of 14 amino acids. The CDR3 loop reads CATKGLAGAVTQYF. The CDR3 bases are TGTGCCACCAAGGGACTAGCGGGAGCGGTTACGCAGTATTTT.

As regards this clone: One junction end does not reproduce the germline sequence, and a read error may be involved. CDR3 protein: CASSLGTSGLLDF. The CDR3 DNA follows: TGTGCCAGCAGCTTGGGGACTAGCGGGCTTCTCGACTTC. The rearrangement uses TRBV5-6 and TRBJ2-7, with 11 nucleotides matching TRBD2. The CDR3 is 13 amino acids. CDR1 and CDR2 from the germline V gene are SGHDT and YYEEEE.

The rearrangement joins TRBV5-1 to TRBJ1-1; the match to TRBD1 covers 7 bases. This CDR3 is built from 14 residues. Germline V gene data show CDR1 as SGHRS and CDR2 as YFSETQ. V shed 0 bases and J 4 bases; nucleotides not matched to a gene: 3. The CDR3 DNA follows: TGCGCCAGCAGCTTGGCCCAGGGGGGCACTGAAGCTTTCTTT. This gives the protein CASSLAQGGTEAFF.

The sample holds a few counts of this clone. CDR3 in DNA: TGTGCCAGCAGCTTTGGGACAGGGGGCCAAGAGACCCAGTACTTC. It translates to CASSFGTGGQETQYF. The chain links TRBV7-9 to TRBJ2-5; 11 nucleotides line up with TRBD1. The CDR3 loop spans 15 amino acids. CDR1 is SEHNR and CDR2 is FQNEAQ in the germline V gene (reference sequence). Trimming took 3 bases from V and 1 from J; bases not matched to a gene: 1.

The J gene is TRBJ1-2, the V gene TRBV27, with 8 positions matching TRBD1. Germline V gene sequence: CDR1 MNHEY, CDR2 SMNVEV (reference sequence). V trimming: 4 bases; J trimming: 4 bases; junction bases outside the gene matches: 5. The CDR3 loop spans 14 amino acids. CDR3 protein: CASSSRQGSYGYTF. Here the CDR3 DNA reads TGTGCCAGCAGTTCCCGACAGGGGAGCTATGGCTACACCTTC.

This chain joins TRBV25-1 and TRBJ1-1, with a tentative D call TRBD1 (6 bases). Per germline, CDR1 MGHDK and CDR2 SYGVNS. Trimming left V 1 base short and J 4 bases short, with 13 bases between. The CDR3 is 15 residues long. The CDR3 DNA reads TGTGCCAGCAGTGAATTTGTGGGGGCCGGCACTGAAGCTTTCTTT. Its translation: CASSEFVGAGTEAFF. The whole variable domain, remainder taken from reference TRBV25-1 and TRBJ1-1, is EADIYQTPRYLVIGTGKKITLECSQTMGHDKMYWYQQDPGMELHLIHYSYGVNSTEKGDLSSESTVSRIRTEHFPLTLESARPSHTSQYLCASSEFVGAGTEAFFGQGTRLTVV.

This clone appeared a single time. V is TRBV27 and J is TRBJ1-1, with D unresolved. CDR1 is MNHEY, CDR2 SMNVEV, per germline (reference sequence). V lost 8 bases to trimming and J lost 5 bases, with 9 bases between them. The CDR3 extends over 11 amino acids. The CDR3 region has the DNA TGTGCCAGCGGACGGGGTACTGAAGCTTTCTTT. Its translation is CASGRGTEAFF.

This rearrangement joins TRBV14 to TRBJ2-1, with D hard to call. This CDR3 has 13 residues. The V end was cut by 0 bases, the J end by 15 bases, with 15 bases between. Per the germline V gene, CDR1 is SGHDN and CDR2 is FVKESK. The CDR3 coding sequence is TGTGCCAGCAGCCAAGATGGGTACGGCCCAGGGTTCTTC. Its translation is CASSQDGYGPGFF.

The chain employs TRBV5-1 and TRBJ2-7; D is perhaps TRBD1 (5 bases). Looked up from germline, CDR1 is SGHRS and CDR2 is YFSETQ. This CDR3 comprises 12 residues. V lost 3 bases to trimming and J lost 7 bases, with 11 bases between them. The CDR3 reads CASSYRIGEQYF. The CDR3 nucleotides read TGCGCCAGCAGCTACAGGATAGGAGAGCAGTACTTC. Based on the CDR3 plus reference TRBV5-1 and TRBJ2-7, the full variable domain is KAGVTQTPRYLIKTRGQQVTLSCSPISGHRSVSWYQQTPGQGLQFLFEYFSETQRNKGNFPGRFSGRQFSNSRSEMNVSTLELGDSALYLCASSYRIGEQYFGPGTRLTVT.

The chain's CDR3 is CASSYLSSYEQYF. The CDR3 bases are TGTGCCAGCAGTTACCTGAGCTCCTACGAGCAGTACTTC. The V and J genes are TRBV6-5 and TRBJ2-7, with D hard to call. CDR1 and CDR2 from the germline V gene are MNHEY and SVGAGI. The germline V and J ends were trimmed by 2 bases and 0 bases, with 5 bases remaining between them. CDR3 length equals 13 residues.

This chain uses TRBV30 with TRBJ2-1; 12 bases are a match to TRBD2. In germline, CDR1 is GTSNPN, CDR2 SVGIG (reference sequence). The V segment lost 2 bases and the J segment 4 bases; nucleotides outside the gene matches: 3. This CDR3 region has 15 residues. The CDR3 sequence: CAWSLGLAGYNEQFF. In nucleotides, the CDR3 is TGTGCCTGGAGTCTCGGACTAGCGGGATACAATGAGCAGTTCTTC.

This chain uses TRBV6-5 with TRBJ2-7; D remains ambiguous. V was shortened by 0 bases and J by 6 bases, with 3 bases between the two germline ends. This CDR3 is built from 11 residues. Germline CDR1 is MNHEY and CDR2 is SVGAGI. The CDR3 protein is CASSYSSEQYF. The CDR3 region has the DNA TGTGCCAGCAGTTACTCGAGCGAGCAGTACTTC.

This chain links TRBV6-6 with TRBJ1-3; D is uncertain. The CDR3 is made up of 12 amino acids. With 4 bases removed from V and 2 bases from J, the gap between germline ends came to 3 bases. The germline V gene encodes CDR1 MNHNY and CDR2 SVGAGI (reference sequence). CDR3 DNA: TGTGCCAGCAGTTCCGCTGGAAACACCATATATTTT. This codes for CASSSAGNTIYF.

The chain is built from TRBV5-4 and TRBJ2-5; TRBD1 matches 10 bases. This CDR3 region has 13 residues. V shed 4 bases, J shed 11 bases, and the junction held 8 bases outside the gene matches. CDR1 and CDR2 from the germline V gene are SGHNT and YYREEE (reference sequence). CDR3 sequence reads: CASSIPTGGVQYF. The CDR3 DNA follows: TGTGCCAGCAGCATACCGACAGGGGGCGTACAGTACTTC.

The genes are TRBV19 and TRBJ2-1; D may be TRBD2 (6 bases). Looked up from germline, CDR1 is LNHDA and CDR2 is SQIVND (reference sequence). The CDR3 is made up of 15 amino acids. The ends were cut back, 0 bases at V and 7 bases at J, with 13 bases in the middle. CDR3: CASSIEGGEKNEQFF. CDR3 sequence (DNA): TGTGCCAGTAGTATAGAGGGGGGAGAGAAGAATGAGCAGTTCTTC.

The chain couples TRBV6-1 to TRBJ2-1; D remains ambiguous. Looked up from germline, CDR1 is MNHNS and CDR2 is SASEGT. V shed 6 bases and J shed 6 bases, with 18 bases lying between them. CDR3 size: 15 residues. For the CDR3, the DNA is TGTGCCAGCAGCGAACGGATCCTGCCTAGCAATGAGCAGTTCTTC. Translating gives CASSERILPSNEQFF.

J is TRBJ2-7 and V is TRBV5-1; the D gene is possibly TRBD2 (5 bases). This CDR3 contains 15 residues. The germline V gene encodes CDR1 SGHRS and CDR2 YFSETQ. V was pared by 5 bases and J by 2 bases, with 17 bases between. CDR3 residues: CASSSRLAAPYEQYF. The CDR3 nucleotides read TGCGCCAGCAGTTCCCGCCTAGCCGCTCCCTACGAGCAGTACTTC. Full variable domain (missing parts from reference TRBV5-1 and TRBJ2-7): KAGVTQTPRYLIKTRGQQVTLSCSPISGHRSVSWYQQTPGQGLQFLFEYFSETQRNKGNFPGRFSGRQFSNSRSEMNVSTLELGDSALYLCASSSRLAAPYEQYFGPGTRLTVT.